Sequencing of this T cell receptor beta chain was carried out in a study of identical twins. Study-wide results and caveats: The study found weaker excess twin sharing in beta out-of-frame sequences. Reduced insertions were recorded for abundant cord blood beta clonotypes, with no such pattern in memory repertoires.

MiXCR, applied by TCRdb to the 5' RACE reads, yields one record per CDR3 protein. This repertoire shows 1,800,000 or so distinct CDR3 sequences, about 31% found once; its top ten account for 0.27%. This clonotype showed up just a few times. The target antigen is unknown. This CDR3 is built from 14 residues. Trimming left V 9 bases short and J 0 bases short, with 12 bases between. The germline gives CDR1 SNHLY, CDR2 FYNNEI. The sample comprised cord blood. The rearrangement links TRBV2 to TRBJ2-1; D remains ambiguous. This clonotype was sampled from a newborn girl in good health. DNA of the CDR3: TGTGCCAGACGGCCCCTTAGCTCCTACAATGAGCAGTTCTTC. Amino acid sequence: CARRPLSSYNEQFF. Variable domain in full (rest from reference TRBV2 and TRBJ2-1): EPEVTQTPSHQVTQMGQEVILRCVPISNHLYFYWYRQILGQKVEFLVSFYNNEISEKSEIFDDQFSVERPDGSNFTLKIRSTKLEDSAMYFCARRPLSSYNEQFFGPGTRLTVL.